The 24 T cell receptor beta chains given below trace back to one sample, sequenced in a study of blood T cells in healthy people across ages. Primed by a sample-barcoded 5' primer and a J-beta primer mix, a second PCR proceeded for about 6 to 11 cycles. One entry per CDR3 protein results from TCRdb running MiXCR on the 5' RACE reads. The table includes 800,000 or so distinct CDR3 sequences, roughly 25% detected once. The sample was also linked to a second study, of T cells of mothers and their children.

The sample taken for sequencing was blood. The receptors shown here come from a boy aged 5-17 years in good health.

This clonotype was counted only a few times. This chain uses TRBV2 with TRBJ1-2, with no clear D. The CDR3 contains 12 residues. Trimming left V 1 base short and J 4 bases short, with 4 bases between. In germline, CDR1 is SNHLY, CDR2 FYNNEI. CDR3 bases: TGTGCCAGCAGTGAAGTGAGCTATGGCTACACCTTC. Protein product: CASSEVSYGYTF.

As regards this clonotype: Sequence at one end of the junction differs from germline and may be a read error. J is TRBJ2-7 and V is TRBV6-2 or TRBV6-3; 14 bases line up with TRBD2. The CDR3 contains 14 residues. Germline values: CDR1 MNHEY, CDR2 SVGEGT. CDR3 coding DNA: TGTGTCAGCAGTTACGGACTAGCGGGAGGCGAGCAGTACTTC. Its protein is CVSSYGLAGGEQYF.

This clonotype was picked up a small number of times. The J gene is TRBJ2-7, the V gene TRBV28; 7 bases map to TRBD1. In germline, CDR1 is MDHEN, CDR2 SYDVKM. This CDR3 comprises 14 residues. The trim removed 3 bases at V and 7 bases at J, leaving 9 bases unmatched. CDR3 in amino acids: CASSLAAGGREQYF. The CDR3 DNA follows: TGTGCCAGCAGTTTGGCGGCAGGGGGTCGGGAGCAGTACTTC.

This clonotype was counted only a few times. At one end the junction does not follow the germline gene, possibly because of a read error. The chain is built from TRBV7-3 and TRBJ2-1, with D perhaps TRBD1 (6 bases). This CDR3 comprises 16 residues. CDR1 SGHTA and CDR2 FQGTGA come from the germline V gene. The CDR3 spells CASSVTGRPIYNEQFF. The DNA for the CDR3 is TGTGCCAGCAGCGTAACAGGGCGCCCAATCTACAATGAGCAGTTCTTC.

This clonotype was counted between two and nine times. The chain joins TRBV5-1 to TRBJ2-5, with D perhaps TRBD1 or TRBD2 (5 bases each). Judging by the DNA end, TRBJ2-1 fits better; the J call may be wrong. This CDR3 has 16 residues. Germline V gene sequence: CDR1 SGHRS, CDR2 YFSETQ. CDR3 region: CASSLELGTHYNEQFF. CDR3 sequence (DNA): TGCGCCAGCAGCTTGGAATTAGGGACCCACTACAATGAGCAGTTCTTC.

The chain carries TRBV4-3 and TRBJ2-1, with TRBD2 identical over 8 bases. The CDR3 is 14 residues long. Per germline, CDR1 LGHNA and CDR2 YSLEER. The V and J ends lost 5 bases and 8 bases, in that order; junction bases with no gene match: 8. The CDR3 reads CASSYGAGVDEQFF. In nucleotides, the CDR3 is TGCGCCAGCAGCTACGGAGCGGGAGTGGATGAGCAGTTCTTC.

This clonotype appeared a few times. The chain employs TRBV5-1 and TRBJ2-1; D not resolved. The V and J ends lost 5 bases and 0 bases respectively, with 12 bases between them. CDR1 is SGHRS, CDR2 YFSETQ, per germline. The CDR3 is 15 residues long. CDR3: CASRNARGSYNEQFF. CDR3 sequence (DNA): TGCGCCAGCAGGAATGCCCGTGGCTCCTACAATGAGCAGTTCTTC.

The table lists this clonotype with a few counts. The chain employs TRBV15 and TRBJ2-7; 9 nucleotides line up with TRBD2. Germline V CDR1 and CDR2: LNHNV, YYDKDF (reference sequence). The CDR3 is 15 residues long. Germline trimming cut 5 bases from V and 2 bases from J; bases unmatched to any gene: 7. CDR3 protein: CATSSKRGDAYEQYF. CDR3 coding DNA: TGTGCCACCAGCTCTAAGCGGGGGGATGCCTACGAGCAGTACTTC.

The chain carries TRBV15 and TRBJ2-1, with 15 bases fitting TRBD2. CDR1 and CDR2 (germline): LNHNV, YYDKDF (reference sequence). The V gene end was trimmed by 0 bases and the J gene end by 4 bases; junction bases not matched to a gene: 7. This CDR3 is built from 19 residues. CDR3 coding DNA: TGTGCCACCAGCAGAGACCCGGGACTAGCGGGGGGTTTTTACAATGAGCAGTTCTTC. This sequence encodes CATSRDPGLAGGFYNEQFF.

V is TRBV2 and J is TRBJ2-5, with TRBD1 matching 10 bases. Gene TRBJ2-7 matches the end of the DNA better, so the J call may be wrong. Germline CDR1 is SNHLY and CDR2 is FYNNEI. This CDR3 has 14 amino acids. For the CDR3, the DNA is TGTGCCAGCAGGAAGGGACAGGGGACCTACGAGCAGTACTTC. Its protein is CASRKGQGTYEQYF.

The rearrangement links TRBV28 to TRBJ2-6; 10 positions agree with TRBD1. Germline V gene lookup returns CDR1 MDHEN and CDR2 SYDVKM. The CDR3 is made up of 16 amino acids. The V and J ends lost 6 bases and 4 bases, in that order; junction bases with no gene match: 6. DNA for the CDR3: TGTGCCAGCAGAAGGGACAGGGGAGGCGGGGCCAACGTCCTGACTTTC. Its protein is CASRRDRGGGANVLTF.

This clonotype was recorded a few times. The chain carries TRBV10-3 and TRBJ1-2, with a tentative D call TRBD1 (5 bases). Trimming left V 6 bases short and J 0 bases short, with 14 bases between. The CDR3 is made up of 15 amino acids. The germline CDR1 and CDR2 sequences are ENHRY and SYGVKD. The CDR3 loop reads CAIRVDGGANYGYTF. CDR3 coding DNA: TGTGCCATCAGAGTGGACGGGGGGGCTAACTATGGCTACACCTTC.

This chain uses TRBV19 with TRBJ2-7; tentative D call: TRBD2 (5 bases). The V gene's germline CDR1 is LNHDA and CDR2 SQIVND (reference sequence). V lost 1 base and J lost 3, with 10 bases in between. The CDR3 is 14 amino acids. The CDR3 is CASSIGVGSYEQYF. CDR3 coding DNA: TGTGCCAGTAGTATAGGGGTGGGGAGCTACGAGCAGTACTTC.

The rearrangement joins TRBV5-1 to TRBJ2-4; no clear D gene. The CDR3 extends over 15 amino acids. CDR1 is SGHRS, CDR2 YFSETQ, per germline. Trimming stripped 4 bases from V and 0 bases from J, with 11 bases between. CDR3 in DNA: TGCGCCAGCAGCCAAGGGTCTCTAGCCAAAAACATTCAGTACTTC. This sequence encodes CASSQGSLAKNIQYF.

The table lists this clonotype with a few counts. The chain recombines TRBV20-1 with TRBJ1-4; D possibly corresponds to TRBD1 (6 bases). Germline CDR1 is DFQATT and CDR2 is SNEGSKA (reference sequence). There are 20 residues in the CDR3. V was cut by 3 bases and J by 0 bases, with 26 bases left in between. The CDR3 DNA reads TGCAGTGCTAGTCCCCTACCCCGTACAGGGTTCTATGCAACTAATGAAAAACTGTTTTTT. It translates to CSASPLPRTGFYATNEKLFF.

This clonotype was recorded a few times. The chain couples TRBV27 to TRBJ2-3, with 8 bases fitting TRBD2. The CDR3 sequence is 12 residues long. V lost 7 bases to trimming and J lost 6 bases; unmatched junction nucleotides: 3. Per germline, CDR1 MNHEY and CDR2 SMNVEV (reference sequence). The CDR3 DNA is TGTGCCAGCACCTCGGGGGGGGATACGCAGTATTTT. It encodes CASTSGGDTQYF.

This clonotype was observed a few times. The V and J genes are TRBV3-1 and TRBJ2-1; D gene unclear. Looked up from germline, CDR1 is LGHDT and CDR2 is YNNKEL (reference sequence). The CDR3 is made up of 14 amino acids. V lost 0 bases and J lost 8, with 11 bases in between. CDR3 residues: CASSQEQSGHEQFF. DNA for the CDR3: TGTGCCAGCAGCCAAGAACAGTCTGGCCATGAGCAGTTCTTC.

In this sample, this clonotype turned up a few times. This chain uses TRBV7-8 with TRBJ2-7; D uncertain. This CDR3 is built from 14 residues. Germline CDR1 reads SGHVS; CDR2 reads FQNEAQ. V lost 3 bases to trimming and J lost 0 bases, with 9 bases between them. DNA of the CDR3: TGTGCCAGCAGCTTCGGAATTCTCTCCTACGAGCAGTACTTC. As protein: CASSFGILSYEQYF. The whole variable domain, remainder taken from reference TRBV7-8 and TRBJ2-7, is GAGVSQSPRYKVAKRGQDVALRCDPISGHVSLFWYQQALGQGPEFLTYFQNEAQLDKSGLPSDRFFAERPEGSVSTLKIQRTQQEDSAVYLCASSFGILSYEQYFGPGTRLTVT.

The gene calls are TRBV6-5 and TRBJ2-5; 8 nucleotides line up with TRBD2. CDR3 size: 13 residues. V lost 6 bases to trimming and J lost 5 bases; unmatched junction nucleotides: 5. CDR1 is MNHEY, CDR2 SVGAGI, per germline. CDR3 DNA sequence: TGTGCCAGCAGACGGGGGGGCAGGGAGACCCAGTACTTC. Translation gives CASRRGGRETQYF.

Details on this clonotype: Relative to the germline gene, one junction end is altered; a read error may explain this. The chain has TRBV7-9 and TRBJ2-5, with D perhaps given as TRBD1 or TRBD2 (5 bases each). The V gene's germline CDR1 is SEHNR and CDR2 FQNEAQ (reference sequence). This CDR3 spans 12 amino acids. The CDR3 nucleotides read TGTACCAGCAGCTTAGGTCTGGGGGAGCAGTACTTC. This codes for CTSSLGLGEQYF.

This clonotype was observed once. In DNA form, the CDR3 reads TGTGCCAGCAGCTTACAAGGACAGGGAGGAGAGACCCAGTACTTC. Its translation is CASSLQGQGGETQYF. V usage is TRBV7-3 and J usage is TRBJ2-5, with 8 bases that match TRBD1. Germline values: CDR1 SGHTA, CDR2 FQGTGA. CDR3 size: 15 residues. V was pared by 2 bases and J by 4 bases, with 6 bases of the junction left unmatched.

This clonotype was recorded once. A much bigger clone sits one base away, suggesting this may be a read error. CDR3 DNA sequence: TGTGCCAGCAGCCAAGTGTCCCTGGGCAGGATAGAGACCCAGTACTTC. It specifies CASSQVSLGRIETQYF. This sequence joins TRBV14 and TRBJ2-5; D ambiguous. The CDR3 has 16 amino acids. The germline V gene encodes CDR1 SGHDN and CDR2 FVKESK. Trimming left V 1 base short and J 4 bases short, with 16 bases between.

This clonotype was counted a few times. One end of the junction fails to match germline, which may point to a read error. The V gene is TRBV19, the J gene TRBJ2-1, with 11 bases identical to TRBD2. Germline loops: CDR1 LNHDA, CDR2 SQIVND (reference sequence). The CDR3 covers 16 residues. CDR3 in DNA: TGTGCCAGTAGTGTAGACCTAGCGGGGGGATACAATGAGCAGTTCTTC. Translation gives CASSVDLAGGYNEQFF.

The table lists this clonotype with a few counts. The chain couples TRBV29-1 to TRBJ2-7, with 7 nucleotides matching TRBD1. This CDR3 contains 11 residues. With 7 bases clipped from V and 4 bases from J, the junction kept 4 bases outside the gene matches. From germline, CDR1 is SQVTM and CDR2 ANQGSEA. The CDR3 DNA reads TGCAGCGGTCGACAGGGTTACGAGCAGTACTTC. This sequence encodes CSGRQGYEQYF.